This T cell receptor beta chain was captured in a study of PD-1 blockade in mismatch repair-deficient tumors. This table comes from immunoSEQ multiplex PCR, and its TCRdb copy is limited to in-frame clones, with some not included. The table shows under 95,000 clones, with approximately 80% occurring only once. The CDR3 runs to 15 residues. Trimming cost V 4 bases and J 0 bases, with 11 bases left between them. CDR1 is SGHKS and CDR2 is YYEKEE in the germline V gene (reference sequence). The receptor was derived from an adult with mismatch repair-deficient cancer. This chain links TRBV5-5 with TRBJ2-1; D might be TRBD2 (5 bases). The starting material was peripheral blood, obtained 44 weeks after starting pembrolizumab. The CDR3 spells CASSHGRGSYNEQFF. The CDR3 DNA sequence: TGTGCCAGCAGCCACGGACGGGGCTCCTACAATGAGCAGTTCTTC.